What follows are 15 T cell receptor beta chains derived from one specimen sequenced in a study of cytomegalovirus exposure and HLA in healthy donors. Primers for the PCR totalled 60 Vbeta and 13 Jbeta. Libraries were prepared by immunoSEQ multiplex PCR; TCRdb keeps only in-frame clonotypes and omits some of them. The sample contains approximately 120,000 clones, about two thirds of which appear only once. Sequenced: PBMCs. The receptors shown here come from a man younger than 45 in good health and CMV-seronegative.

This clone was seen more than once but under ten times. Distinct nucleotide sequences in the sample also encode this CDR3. The CDR3 sequence: CASSFRPGQDITGELFF. CDR3 bases: TGCGCCAGCAGCTTTCGACCGGGACAGGATATCACCGGGGAGCTGTTTTTT. This chain joins TRBV5-1 and TRBJ2-2; TRBD1 matches at 8 bases. CDR1 is SGHRS, CDR2 YFSETQ, per germline. This CDR3 is 17 amino acids long. V lost 2 bases, J lost 4 bases, and 10 bases stayed unmatched.

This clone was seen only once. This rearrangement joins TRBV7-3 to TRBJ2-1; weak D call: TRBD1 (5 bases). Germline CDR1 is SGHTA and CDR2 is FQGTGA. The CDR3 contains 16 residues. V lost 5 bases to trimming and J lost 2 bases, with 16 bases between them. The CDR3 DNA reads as TGTGCCAGCAGCAGACGACCTGACAGCCCCTACAATGAGCAGTTCTTC. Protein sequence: CASSRRPDSPYNEQFF.

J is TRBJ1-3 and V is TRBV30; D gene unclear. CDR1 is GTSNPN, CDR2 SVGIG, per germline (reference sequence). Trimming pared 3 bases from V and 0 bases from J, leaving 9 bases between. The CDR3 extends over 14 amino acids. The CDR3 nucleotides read TGTGCCTGGAGCTTAGATTTCTCTGGAAACACCATATATTTT. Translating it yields CAWSLDFSGNTIYF.

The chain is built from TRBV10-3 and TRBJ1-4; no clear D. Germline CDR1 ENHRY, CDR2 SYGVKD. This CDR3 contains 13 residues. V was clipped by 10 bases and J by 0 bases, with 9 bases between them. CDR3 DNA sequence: TGTGCCACCAAGGAGCCAACTAATGAAAAACTGTTTTTT. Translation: CATKEPTNEKLFF.

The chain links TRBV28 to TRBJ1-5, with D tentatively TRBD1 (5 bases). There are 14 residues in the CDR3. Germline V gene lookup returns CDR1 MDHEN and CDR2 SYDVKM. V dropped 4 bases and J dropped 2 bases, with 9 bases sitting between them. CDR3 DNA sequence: TGTGCCAGCAGTTACAGGCTTGGCAATCAGCCCCAGCATTTT. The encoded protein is CASSYRLGNQPQHF.

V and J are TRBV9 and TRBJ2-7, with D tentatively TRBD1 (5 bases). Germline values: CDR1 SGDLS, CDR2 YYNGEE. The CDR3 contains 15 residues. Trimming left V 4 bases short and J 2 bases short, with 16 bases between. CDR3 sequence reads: CASSSQSDKPYEQYF. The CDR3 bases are TGTGCCAGCAGCTCCCAATCGGACAAGCCCTACGAGCAGTACTTC.

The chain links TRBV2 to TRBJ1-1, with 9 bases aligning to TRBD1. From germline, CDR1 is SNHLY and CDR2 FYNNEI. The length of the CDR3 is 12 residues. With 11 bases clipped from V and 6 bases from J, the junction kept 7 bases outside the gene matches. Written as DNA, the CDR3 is TGTGCCCGATTACAGGGGGCCGCTGAAGCTTTCTTT. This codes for CARLQGAAEAFF.

CDR3 residues: CASREQGLNQPQHF. Written as DNA, the CDR3 is TGTGCCAGCAGAGAACAGGGCTTAAATCAGCCCCAGCATTTT. This sequence joins TRBV25-1 and TRBJ1-5; perhaps TRBD1 as D (6 bases). The germline V gene has CDR1 MGHDK and CDR2 SYGVNS. Trimming took off 6 bases at V and 4 bases at J, with 13 bases between the two ends. The length of the CDR3 is 14 residues.

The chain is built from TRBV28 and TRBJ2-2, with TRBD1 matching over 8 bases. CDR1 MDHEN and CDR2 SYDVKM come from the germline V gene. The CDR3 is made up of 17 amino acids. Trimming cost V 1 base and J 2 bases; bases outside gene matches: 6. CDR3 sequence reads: CASSLSLGTGNTGELFF. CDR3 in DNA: TGTGCCAGCAGTTTATCGCTCGGGACAGGCAACACCGGGGAGCTGTTTTTT.

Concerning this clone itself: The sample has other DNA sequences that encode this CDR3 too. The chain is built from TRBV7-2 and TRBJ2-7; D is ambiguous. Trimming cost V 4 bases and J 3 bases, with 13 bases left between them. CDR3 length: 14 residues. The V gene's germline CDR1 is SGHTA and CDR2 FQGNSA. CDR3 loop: CASSYRISFYEQYF. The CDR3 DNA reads TGTGCCAGCAGCTACCGTATTAGCTTCTACGAGCAGTACTTC.

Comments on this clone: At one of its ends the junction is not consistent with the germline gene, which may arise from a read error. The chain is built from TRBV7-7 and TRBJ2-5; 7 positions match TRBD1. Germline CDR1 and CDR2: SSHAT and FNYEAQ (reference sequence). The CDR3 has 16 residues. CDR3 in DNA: TGTGCTAGCAGCTTAGTGCTCCGGGGACAGAAAGAGACCCAGTACTTC. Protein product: CASSLVLRGQKETQYF.

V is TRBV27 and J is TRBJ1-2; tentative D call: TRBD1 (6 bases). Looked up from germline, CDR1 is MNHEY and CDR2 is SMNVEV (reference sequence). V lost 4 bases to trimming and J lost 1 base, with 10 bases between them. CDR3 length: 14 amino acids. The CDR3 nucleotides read TGTGCCAGCAGTTCCAGGGGATTTAACTATGGCTACACCTTC. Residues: CASSSRGFNYGYTF.

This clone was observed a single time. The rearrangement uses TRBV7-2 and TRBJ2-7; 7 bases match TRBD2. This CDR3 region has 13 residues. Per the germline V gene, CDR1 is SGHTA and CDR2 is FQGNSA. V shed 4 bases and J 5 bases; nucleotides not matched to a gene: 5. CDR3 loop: CASSWSGVDEQYF. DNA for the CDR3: TGTGCCAGCAGCTGGAGCGGGGTCGACGAGCAGTACTTC. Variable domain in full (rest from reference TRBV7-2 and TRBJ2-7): GAGVSQSPSNKVTEKGKDVELRCDPISGHTALYWYRQSLGQGLEFLIYFQGNSAPDKSGLPSDRFSAERTGGSVSTLTIQRTQQEDSAVYLCASSWSGVDEQYFGPGTRLTVT.

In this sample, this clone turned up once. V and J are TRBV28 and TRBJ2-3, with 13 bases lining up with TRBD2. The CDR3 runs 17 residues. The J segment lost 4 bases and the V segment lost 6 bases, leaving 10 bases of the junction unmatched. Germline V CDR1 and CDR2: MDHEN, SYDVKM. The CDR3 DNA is TGTGCCAGCAGCGTCCCGGGACTAGCGGGGAGGTCAGATACGCAGTATTTT. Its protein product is CASSVPGLAGRSDTQYF.

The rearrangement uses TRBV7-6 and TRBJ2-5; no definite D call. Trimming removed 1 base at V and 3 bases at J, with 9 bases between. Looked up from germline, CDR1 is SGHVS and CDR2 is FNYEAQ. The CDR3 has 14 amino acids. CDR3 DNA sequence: TGTGCCAGCAGCTTAGTAGGTCTAGAAGAGACCCAGTACTTC. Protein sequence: CASSLVGLEETQYF.